This T cell receptor beta chain was sequenced for a study of cytomegalovirus exposure and HLA in healthy donors. Study-wide findings and caveats: A few of the chains that were CMV-associated were confirmed in vitro to be specific for CMV antigens. It was reportedly the case that the classifier diagnosed cytomegalovirus status with high specificity and sensitivity.

The data were produced by immunoSEQ multiplex PCR, yet TCRdb's version contains in-frame clones alone and is incomplete. The sample shows a few hundred thousand clones, 86% of them seen only once. The CDR3 has 16 residues. Germline CDR1 is SGHRS and CDR2 is YFSETQ. V dropped 0 bases and J dropped 2; count of bases not matched to a gene: 3. For this clone: Its antigen is as yet unknown.

The sample comprised PBMCs. The origin of this receptor is a woman aged 18-30 years in good health and CMV-seronegative. V and J are TRBV5-1 and TRBJ2-3, with 10 bases that match TRBD2. CDR3 residues: CASSLGAGGPTDTQYF. The CDR3 nucleotides are TGCGCCAGCAGCTTGGGAGCGGGAGGGCCCACAGATACGCAGTATTTT.